Listed below are T cell receptor beta chains from one sample, sequenced in a study of blood T cell repertoires in COVID-19. Sequencing was performed with immunoSEQ multiplex PCR; in TCRdb, only in-frame clones are kept and a portion is missing. Of roughly 180,000 clones listed, roughly 84% are singletons. The sample comprised peripheral blood. The receptors come from a man aged 55 to 70 who had recovered from COVID-19. The CDR3 runs from the conserved cysteine through the conserved F or W. The D gene is left open where the match is weak. Size tells how often a clone was seen (once, few, many) or the class of an expanded clone, and some rows leave it out.

clone size,J gene,D gene,V gene,CDR3 DNA,CDR3 protein
-,TRBJ2-3,TRBD1,TRBV9,TGTGCCAGCAGCGTCGGAGACAGGGGTTGGGCAGATACGCAGTATTTT,CASSVGDRGWADTQYF
once,TRBJ2-7,-,TRBV11-2,TGTGCCAGCAGCTTATCCCAGGGGACCTACGAGCAGTACTTC,CASSLSQGTYEQYF
-,TRBJ2-1,-,TRBV27,TGTGCCAGCAGGCAGGCGGGGTCCAACAATGAGCAGTTCTTC,CASRQAGSNNEQFF
-,TRBJ1-5,-,TRBV27,TGTGCCAGCAGTTTGACAGGTGGCAATCAGCCCCAGCATTTT,CASSLTGGNQPQHF
-,TRBJ1-1,TRBD1,TRBV27,TGTGCCAGCAGTTTCAGGGGGACAGGGAACACTGAAGCTTTCTTT,CASSFRGTGNTEAFF
few,TRBJ2-1,-,TRBV18,TGTGCCAGCTCACCGTCTGGACAGCGATACAATGAGCAGTTCTTC,CASSPSGQRYNEQFF
-,TRBJ1-2,-,TRBV6-2/TRBV6-3,TGTGCCAGCAGCCCCGCGGGGGGAGGAGACGGCTACACCTTC,CASSPAGGGDGYTF
once,TRBJ2-7,-,TRBV19,TGTGCCAGTAGTCCGTCCACCTCTAGGGGCTACGAGCAGTACTTC,CASSPSTSRGYEQYF
-,TRBJ1-1,-,TRBV6-5,TGTGCCAGCAGCCATTCCCCGCGGGGCACTGAAGCTTTCTTT,CASSHSPRGTEAFF
few,TRBJ1-5,-,TRBV18,TGTGCCAGCTCACAAGATGCGGCTCAGCCCCAGCATTTT,CASSQDAAQPQHF
-,TRBJ1-2,-,TRBV7-9,TGTGCCAGCAGCTTACCGGGGTCTAACTATGGCTACACCTTC,CASSLPGSNYGYTF
-,TRBJ1-2,TRBD1,TRBV12-3/TRBV12-4,TGTGCCAGCAGTCCAAACAGGGGGCGAGGCTACACCTTC,CASSPNRGRGYTF
-,TRBJ1-1,-,TRBV21-1,TGTGCCAGCAGCAAATGGGAGGGGAACCCTGAAGCTTTCTTT,CASSKWEGNPEAFF
-,TRBJ1-5,-,TRBV6-5,TGTGCCAGCAGTAGCTCCCTTAGAGGTCAGCCCCAGCATTTT,CASSSSLRGQPQHF
-,TRBJ1-2,TRBD1,TRBV7-9,TGTGCCAGCAGCTCCTGGACAGGGGGCTATGGCTACACCTTC,CASSSWTGGYGYTF
-,TRBJ2-5,TRBD2,TRBV7-9,TGTGCCAGCAGCTTAGCGCGGGCTAGCGGGCAAGAGACCCAGTACTTC,CASSLARASGQETQYF
many,TRBJ1-5,-,TRBV4-1,TGCGCCAGCAGCCAAGGGGGCGAGCCCCAGCATTTT,CASSQGGEPQHF
-,TRBJ2-7,TRBD2,TRBV7-2,TGTGCCAGCAGCTTTGCCGGGACTAGCGGGGGGGGCATCTACGAGCAGTACTTC,CASSFAGTSGGGIYEQYF
-,TRBJ1-2,-,TRBV18,TGTGCCAGCTCACCTACTTCCGGTATTAACTATGGCTACACCTTC,CASSPTSGINYGYTF
-,TRBJ1-2,-,TRBV7-8,TGTGCCACCTCAGGCGGGGGCGGGGGCTATGGCTACACCTTC,CATSGGGGGYGYTF
-,TRBJ2-1,-,TRBV9,TGTGCCAGCAGCGTAGTGGGGGGGCTTGGCTACAATGAGCAGTTCTTC,CASSVVGGLGYNEQFF
-,TRBJ2-7,-,TRBV4-3,TGCGCCAGCAGCCAAGACGGGCAGGGATTCTACGAGCAGTACTTC,CASSQDGQGFYEQYF
-,TRBJ2-2,-,TRBV5-6,TGTGCCAGCAGCTCCTACTCCGGGTCGGACGGGGAGCTGTTTTTT,CASSSYSGSDGELFF
-,TRBJ2-1,TRBD1,TRBV18,TGTGCCAGCTCACCATCGACAGGGTCGCAGTTCTTC,CASSPSTGSQFF
once,TRBJ2-1,-,TRBV20-1,TGCAGTGCTAGTCCCAGGACAGACTTCTACAATGAGCAGTTCTTC,CSASPRTDFYNEQFF